This record covers a single TCR beta chain. Its target is unknown. This sample is drawn from a study of cytomegalovirus exposure and HLA in healthy donors. Notes on the study in general: In a later analysis, at a false discovery rate of 0.05, 16,951 TCR beta sequences matched HLA alleles.

Primers: 60 Vbeta forward and 13 Jbeta reverse. Authors' data handling: An analysis performed later counted about 80 million unique TCR beta chains (roughly 11 million of them shared). Generated by immunoSEQ multiplex PCR, the TCRdb table keeps only in-frame clones and is missing some. V and J calls and clone size come straight from that table; D and trimming were deduced from the DNA. The table shows 80,000 to 100,000 clones, with 55% to 80% occurring only once. Material: PBMCs. The sequence was obtained from a middle-aged man in good health and CMV-seronegative.

This chain's CDR3 is CASSAQWGLGNEQFF. The CDR3 nucleotides are TGTGCCAGCAGCGCTCAGTGGGGACTAGGCAATGAGCAGTTCTTC. This chain uses TRBV7-2 with TRBJ2-1, with 8 bases that match TRBD2. In germline, CDR1 is SGHTA, CDR2 FQGNSA. With 5 bases clipped from V and 6 bases from J, the junction kept 9 bases outside the gene matches. There are 15 residues in the CDR3. Looking up the rest from reference TRBV7-2 and TRBJ2-1 gives the full variable domain: GAGVSQSPSNKVTEKGKDVELRCDPISGHTALYWYRQSLGQGLEFLIYFQGNSAPDKSGLPSDRFSAERTGGSVSTLTIQRTQQEDSAVYLCASSAQWGLGNEQFFGPGTRLTVL.